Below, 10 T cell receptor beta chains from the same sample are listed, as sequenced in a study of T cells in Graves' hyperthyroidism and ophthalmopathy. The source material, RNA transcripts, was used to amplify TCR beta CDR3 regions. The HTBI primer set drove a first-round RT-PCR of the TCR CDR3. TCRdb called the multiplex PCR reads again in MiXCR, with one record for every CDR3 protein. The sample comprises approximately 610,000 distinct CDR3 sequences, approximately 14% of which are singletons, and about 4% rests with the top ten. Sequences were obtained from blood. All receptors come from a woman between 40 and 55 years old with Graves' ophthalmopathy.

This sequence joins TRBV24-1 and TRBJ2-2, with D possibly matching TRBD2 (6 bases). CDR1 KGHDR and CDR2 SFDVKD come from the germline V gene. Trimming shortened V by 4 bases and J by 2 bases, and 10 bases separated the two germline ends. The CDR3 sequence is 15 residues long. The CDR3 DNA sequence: TGTGCCACCAGTGACCAGACTAGAAACACCGGGGAGCTGTTTTTT. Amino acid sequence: CATSDQTRNTGELFF.

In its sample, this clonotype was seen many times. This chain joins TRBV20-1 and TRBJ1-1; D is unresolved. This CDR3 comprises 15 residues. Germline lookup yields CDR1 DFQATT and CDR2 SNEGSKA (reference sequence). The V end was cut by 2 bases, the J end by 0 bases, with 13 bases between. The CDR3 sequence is CSARIAGRLNTEAFF. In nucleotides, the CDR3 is TGCAGTGCTAGAATCGCCGGACGGTTGAACACTGAAGCTTTCTTT.

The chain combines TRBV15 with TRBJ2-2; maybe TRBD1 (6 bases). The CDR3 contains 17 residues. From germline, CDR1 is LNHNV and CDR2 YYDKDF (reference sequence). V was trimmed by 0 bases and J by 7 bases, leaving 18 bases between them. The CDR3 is CATSRDPAGALVGELFF. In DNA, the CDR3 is TGTGCCACCAGCAGAGATCCCGCAGGGGCGTTGGTCGGGGAGCTGTTTTTT.

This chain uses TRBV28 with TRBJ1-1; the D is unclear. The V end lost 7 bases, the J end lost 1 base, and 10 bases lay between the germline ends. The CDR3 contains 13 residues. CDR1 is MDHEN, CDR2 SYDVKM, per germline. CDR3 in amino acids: CASTPHANTEAFF. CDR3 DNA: TGTGCCAGCACCCCACACGCGAACACTGAAGCTTTCTTT.

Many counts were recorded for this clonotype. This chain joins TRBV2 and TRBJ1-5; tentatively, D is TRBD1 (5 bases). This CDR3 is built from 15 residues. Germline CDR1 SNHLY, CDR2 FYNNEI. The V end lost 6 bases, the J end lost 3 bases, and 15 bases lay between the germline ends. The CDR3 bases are TGTGCCAGCAGCTCCACAGGCGGCGACAATCAGCCCCAGCATTTT. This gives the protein CASSSTGGDNQPQHF.

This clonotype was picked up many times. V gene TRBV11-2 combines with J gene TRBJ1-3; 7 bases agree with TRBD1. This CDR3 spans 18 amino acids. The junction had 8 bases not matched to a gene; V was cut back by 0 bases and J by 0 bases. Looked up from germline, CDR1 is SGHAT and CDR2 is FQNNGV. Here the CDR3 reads CASSLEGRGAVSGNTIYF. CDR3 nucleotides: TGTGCCAGCAGCTTAGAGGGCAGGGGGGCCGTCTCTGGAAACACCATATATTTT.

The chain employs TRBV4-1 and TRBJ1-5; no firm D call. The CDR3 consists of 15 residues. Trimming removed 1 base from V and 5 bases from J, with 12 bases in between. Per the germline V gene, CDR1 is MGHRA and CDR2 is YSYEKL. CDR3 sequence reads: CASSQGYSGDQPQHF. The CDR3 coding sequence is TGCGCCAGCAGCCAAGGCTATTCGGGTGATCAGCCCCAGCATTTT.

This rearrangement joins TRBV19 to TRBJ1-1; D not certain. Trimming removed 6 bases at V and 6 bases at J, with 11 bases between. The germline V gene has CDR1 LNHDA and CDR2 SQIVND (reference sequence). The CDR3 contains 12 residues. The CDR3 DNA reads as TGTGCCAGTAGCGCTCGGGCTTCTGAAGCTTTCTTT. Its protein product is CASSARASEAFF.

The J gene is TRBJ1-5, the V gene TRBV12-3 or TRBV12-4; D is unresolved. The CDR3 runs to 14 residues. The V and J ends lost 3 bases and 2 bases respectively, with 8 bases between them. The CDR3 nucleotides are TGTGCCAGCAGTTTGGTGACGGGCAATCAGCCCCAGCATTTT. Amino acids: CASSLVTGNQPQHF.

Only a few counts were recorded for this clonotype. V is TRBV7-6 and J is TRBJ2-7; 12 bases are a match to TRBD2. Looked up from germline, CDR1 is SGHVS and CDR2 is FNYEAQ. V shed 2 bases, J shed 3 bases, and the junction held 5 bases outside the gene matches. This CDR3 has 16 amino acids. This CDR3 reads CASSLNPSGRDYEQYF. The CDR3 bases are TGTGCCAGCAGCTTAAATCCTAGCGGGAGGGACTACGAGCAGTACTTC.